This paragraph covers one T cell receptor beta chain sequence. The sample originates from a study of T cells after yellow fever vaccination. Each CDR3 protein is one row after TCRdb ran MiXCR on the 5' RACE reads. The data show over 100,000 distinct CDR3 sequences, 8.4% seen once. This clonotype originated in a man younger than 45 who received the YFV17D yellow fever vaccine. This specimen consisted of CD8+ T cells sorted from PBMCs, obtained 45 days after the yellow fever booster vaccination.

In DNA form, the CDR3 reads TGTGCCAGTGAGGAAGGGGGATCTAGCACAGATACGCAGTATTTT. It is translated as CASEEGGSSTDTQYF. This sequence joins TRBV2 and TRBJ2-3, with D possibly being TRBD1 (6 bases). The CDR3 loop spans 15 amino acids. Trimming took off 9 bases at V and 0 bases at J, with 16 bases between the two ends. CDR1 and CDR2 (germline): SNHLY, FYNNEI.